The TCR beta chain described here comes from a study of cytomegalovirus exposure and HLA in healthy donors. Study-wide points: In the roughly 120 validation repertoires, a later analysis found that first-cohort TCR clusters tended to co-occur. The authors enumerated over 150 TCR beta chains as linked to cytomegalovirus.

Assay: immunoSEQ multiplex PCR; the TCRdb copy retains only in-frame clones and omits some. The sample has over 200,000 clones, about nine tenths seen once. V shed 3 bases and J 4 bases; nucleotides not matched to a gene: 8. There are 16 residues in the CDR3. Germline CDR1 reads MRHNA; CDR2 reads SNTAGT. Note on this clone: The antigen is not known.

This rearrangement joins TRBV6-4 to TRBJ2-3, with 9 bases identical to TRBD2. The receptor's source is a woman younger than 30 in good health and CMV-seropositive. Sequencing used PBMCs. DNA for the CDR3: TGTGCCAGCAGTGAGCTAATAGCGGGAGAACCAGATACGCAGTATTTT. Its protein product is CASSELIAGEPDTQYF.